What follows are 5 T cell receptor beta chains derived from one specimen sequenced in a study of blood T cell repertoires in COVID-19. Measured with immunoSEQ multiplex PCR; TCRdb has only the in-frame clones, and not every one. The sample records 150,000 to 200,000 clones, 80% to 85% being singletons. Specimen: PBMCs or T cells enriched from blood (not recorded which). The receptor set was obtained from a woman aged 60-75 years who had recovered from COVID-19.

The DNA for the CDR3 is TGTGCCAGCAGTTTTTCTGCCGGGGTCCGAGGCCTCCACTTT. Translating it yields CASSFSAGVRGLHF. The rearrangement links TRBV27 to TRBJ1-6; D gene ambiguous. The length of the CDR3 is 14 residues. V was cut by 3 bases and J by 15 bases, with 18 bases left in between. Looked up from germline, CDR1 is MNHEY and CDR2 is SMNVEV (reference sequence).

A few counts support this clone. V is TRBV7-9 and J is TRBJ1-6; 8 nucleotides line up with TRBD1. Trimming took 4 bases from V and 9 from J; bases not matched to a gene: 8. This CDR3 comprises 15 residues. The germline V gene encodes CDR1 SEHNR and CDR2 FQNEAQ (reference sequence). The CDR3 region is CASSSRTGRISPLHF. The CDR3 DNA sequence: TGTGCCAGCAGCTCCCGGACAGGGAGGATTTCACCCCTCCACTTT.

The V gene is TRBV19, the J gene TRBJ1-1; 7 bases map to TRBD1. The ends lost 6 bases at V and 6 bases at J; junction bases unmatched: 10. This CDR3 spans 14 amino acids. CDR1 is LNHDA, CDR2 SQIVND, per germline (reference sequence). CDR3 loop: CASRLGQGVAEAFF. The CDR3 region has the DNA TGTGCCAGTAGATTGGGGCAGGGGGTCGCTGAAGCTTTCTTT.

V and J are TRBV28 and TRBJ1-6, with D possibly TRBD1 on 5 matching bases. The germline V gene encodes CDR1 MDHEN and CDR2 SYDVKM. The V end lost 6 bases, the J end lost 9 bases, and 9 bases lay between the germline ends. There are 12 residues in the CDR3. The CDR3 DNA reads TGTGCCAGCAGAACAGGTGTTTCACCCCTCCACTTT. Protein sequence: CASRTGVSPLHF.

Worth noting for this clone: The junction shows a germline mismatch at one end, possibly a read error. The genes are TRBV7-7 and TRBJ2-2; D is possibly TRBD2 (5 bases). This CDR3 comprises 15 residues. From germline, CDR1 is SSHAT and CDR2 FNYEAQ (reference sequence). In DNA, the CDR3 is TGTGCTAGCAGCCCGGGGAATCTAGGAACCGGGGAGCTGTTTTTT. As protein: CASSPGNLGTGELFF. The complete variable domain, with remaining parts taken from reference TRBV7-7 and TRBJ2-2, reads GAGVSQSPRYKVTKRGQDVTLRCDPISSHATLYWYQQALGQGPEFLTYFNYEAQPDKSGLPSDRFSAERPEGSISTLTIQRTEQRDSAMYRCASSPGNLGTGELFFGEGSRLTVL.